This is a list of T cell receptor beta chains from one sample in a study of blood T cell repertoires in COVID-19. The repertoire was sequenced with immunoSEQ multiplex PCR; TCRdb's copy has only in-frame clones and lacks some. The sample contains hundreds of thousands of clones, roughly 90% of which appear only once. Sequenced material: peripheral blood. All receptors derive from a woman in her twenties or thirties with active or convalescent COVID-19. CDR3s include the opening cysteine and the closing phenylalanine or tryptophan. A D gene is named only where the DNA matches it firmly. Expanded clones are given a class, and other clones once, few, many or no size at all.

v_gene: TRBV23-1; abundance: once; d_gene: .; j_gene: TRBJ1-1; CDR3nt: TGCGCCAGCAGTCAATATCGTCCAGGACACCCTGAAGGGAACACTGAAGCTTTCTTT; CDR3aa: CASSQYRPGHPEGNTEAFF
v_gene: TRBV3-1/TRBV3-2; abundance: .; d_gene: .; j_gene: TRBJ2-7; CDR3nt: TGTGCCAGCACAATGGCAGGGCTGGACGAGCAGTACTTC; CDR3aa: CASTMAGLDEQYF
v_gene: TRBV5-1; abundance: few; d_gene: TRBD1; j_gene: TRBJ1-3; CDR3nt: TGCGCCAGCAGCTCGGCCCAGGGGGCGCCCGGAAACACCATATATTTT; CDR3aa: CASSSAQGAPGNTIYF
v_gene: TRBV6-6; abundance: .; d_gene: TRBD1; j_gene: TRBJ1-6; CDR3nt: TGTGCCAGCAGCGGGGACAGGGGGCAATCACCCCTCCACTTT; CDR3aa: CASSGDRGQSPLHF
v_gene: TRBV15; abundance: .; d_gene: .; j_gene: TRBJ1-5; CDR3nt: TGTGCCACCAGCAGCCGGGAGCGGAATCAGCCCCAGCATTTT; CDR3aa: CATSSRERNQPQHF
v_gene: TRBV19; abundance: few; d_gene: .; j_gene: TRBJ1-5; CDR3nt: TGTGCCAGTAGTACCAAGGACGGAGGACTGATTGTCAGATATAGCAATCAGCCCCAGCATTTT; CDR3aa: CASSTKDGGLIVRYSNQPQHF
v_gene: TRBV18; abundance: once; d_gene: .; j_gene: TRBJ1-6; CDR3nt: TGTGCCAGCTCACCTCCTAATTCTGGTGGGAGACAAATCACCCACTACGCCCTCCACTTT; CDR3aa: CASSPPNSGGRQITHYALHF
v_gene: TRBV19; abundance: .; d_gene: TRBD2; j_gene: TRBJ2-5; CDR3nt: TGTGCCAGTAGTGGACTAGCGGGAGGAGGGCACGAGACCCAGTACTTC; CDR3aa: CASSGLAGGGHETQYF
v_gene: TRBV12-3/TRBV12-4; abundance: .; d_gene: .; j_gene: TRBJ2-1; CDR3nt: TGTGCCAGCAGGCCGGTTGGGCGTGAGCAGTTCTTC; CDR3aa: CASRPVGREQFF
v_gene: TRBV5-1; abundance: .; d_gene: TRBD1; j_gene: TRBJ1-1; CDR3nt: TGCGCCAGCAGCTTGGGGGGGACAGTGAACACTGAAGCTTTCTTT; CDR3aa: CASSLGGTVNTEAFF
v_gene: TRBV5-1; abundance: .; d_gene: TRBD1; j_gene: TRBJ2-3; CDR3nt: TGCGCCAGCAGCCTTGCAGGGGGATCCTACACAGATACGCAGTATTTT; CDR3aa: CASSLAGGSYTDTQYF
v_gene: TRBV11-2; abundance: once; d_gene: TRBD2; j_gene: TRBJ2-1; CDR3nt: TGTGCCAGCAGGGGCCTCCGCGGGGGAGGTCGGCAGTTCTTC; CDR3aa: CASRGLRGGGRQFF
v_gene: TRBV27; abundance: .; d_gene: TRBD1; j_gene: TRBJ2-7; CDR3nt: TGTGCCAGCAGTTTAACGGGACAGACCTACGAGCAGTACTTC; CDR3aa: CASSLTGQTYEQYF
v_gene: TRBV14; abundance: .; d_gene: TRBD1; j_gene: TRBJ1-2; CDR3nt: TGTGCCAGCAGCGCCGACAGGGGGCGGAAAGACTATGGCTACACCTTC; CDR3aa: CASSADRGRKDYGYTF
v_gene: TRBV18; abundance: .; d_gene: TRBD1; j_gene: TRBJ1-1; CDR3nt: TGTGCCAGCAAGGACAGGGGGAACACTGAAGCTTTCTTT; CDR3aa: CASKDRGNTEAFF
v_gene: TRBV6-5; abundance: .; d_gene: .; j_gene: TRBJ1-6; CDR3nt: TGTGCCAGCAGTTCAACCCCCGGACAGAATAATTCACCCCTCCACTTT; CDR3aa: CASSSTPGQNNSPLHF
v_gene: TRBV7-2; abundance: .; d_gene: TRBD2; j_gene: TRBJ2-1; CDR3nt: TGTGCCAGCAGCTATAGCGGGGGGGAATACAATGAGCAGTTCTTC; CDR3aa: CASSYSGGEYNEQFF
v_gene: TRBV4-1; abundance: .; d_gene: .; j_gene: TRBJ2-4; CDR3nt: TGCGCCAGCAGCCAAGCACAGGGTCTTGGCAAAAACATTCAGTACTTC; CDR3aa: CASSQAQGLGKNIQYF
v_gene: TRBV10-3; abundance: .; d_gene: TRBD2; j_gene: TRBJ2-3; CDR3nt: TGTGCCATCAGTGAGCAACTAGCGGACCAAGATACGCAGTATTTT; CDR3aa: CAISEQLADQDTQYF
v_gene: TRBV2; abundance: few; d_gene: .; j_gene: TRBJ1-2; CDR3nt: TGTGCCAGCAGTGGGGAGGGGACCTATGGCTACACCTTC; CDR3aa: CASSGEGTYGYTF
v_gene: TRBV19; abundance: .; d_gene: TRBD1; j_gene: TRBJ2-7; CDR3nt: TGTGCCAGTGCCCCCGGGACAGGGGCCTACGAGCAGTACTTC; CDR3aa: CASAPGTGAYEQYF
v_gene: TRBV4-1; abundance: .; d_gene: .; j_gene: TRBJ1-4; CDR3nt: TGCGCCAGCAGCCGTACAGAGGGGGCAACTAATGAAAAACTGTTTTTT; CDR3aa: CASSRTEGATNEKLFF
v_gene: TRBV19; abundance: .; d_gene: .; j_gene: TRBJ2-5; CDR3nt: TGTGCCAGTAGTATAAGCGGGACACCTCAAGAGACCCAGTACTTC; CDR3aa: CASSISGTPQETQYF
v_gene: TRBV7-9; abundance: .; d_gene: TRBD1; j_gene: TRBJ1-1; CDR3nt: TGTGCCAGCAGTTCAGGGGGCGCGGGCACTGAAGCTTTCTTT; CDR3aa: CASSSGGAGTEAFF
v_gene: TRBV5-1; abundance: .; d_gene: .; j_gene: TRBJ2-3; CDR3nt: TGCGCCAGCAGCTCAACTAGCACAGATACGCAGTATTTT; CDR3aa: CASSSTSTDTQYF
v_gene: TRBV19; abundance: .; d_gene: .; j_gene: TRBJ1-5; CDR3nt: TGTGCCAGTCAAAGGGGTATACGTCTTGACAATCAGCCCCAGCATTTT; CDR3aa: CASQRGIRLDNQPQHF
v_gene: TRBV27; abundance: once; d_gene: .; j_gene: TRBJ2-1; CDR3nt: TGTGCCAGCAGTTCCCGACAGTCTTCCTACAATGAGCAGTTCTTC; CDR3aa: CASSSRQSSYNEQFF
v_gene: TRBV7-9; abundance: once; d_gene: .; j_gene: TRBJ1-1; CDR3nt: TGTGCCAGCAGCCAAACTACAGGAAACACTGAAGCTTTCTTT; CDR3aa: CASSQTTGNTEAFF
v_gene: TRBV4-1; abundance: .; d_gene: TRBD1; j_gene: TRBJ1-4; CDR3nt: TGCGCCAGCAGCCAAGGGGCCCCAGGGGGCAGGGGAACTAATGAAAAACTGTTTTTT; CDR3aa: CASSQGAPGGRGTNEKLFF
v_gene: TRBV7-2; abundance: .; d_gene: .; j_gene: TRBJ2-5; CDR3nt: TGTGCCAGCCGCAGGGCCCAAGAGACCCAGTACTTC; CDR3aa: CASRRAQETQYF
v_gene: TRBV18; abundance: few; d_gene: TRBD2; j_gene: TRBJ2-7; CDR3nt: TGTGCCAGCTCACGAGCCGGGACTAGCGGGTCCGGCGGAAACTTC; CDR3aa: CASSRAGTSGSGGNF
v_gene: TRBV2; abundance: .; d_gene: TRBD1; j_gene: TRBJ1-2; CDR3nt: TGTGCCAGCAGTGAACAAGGGGGCAGGGGGCTCTATGGCTACACCTTC; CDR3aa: CASSEQGGRGLYGYTF
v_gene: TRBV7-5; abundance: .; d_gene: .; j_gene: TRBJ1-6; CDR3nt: TGTGTCATAGAGGCTAAGATCAACAGGGGCTGCCGCTCACGGGGCTCACCCCTCCACTTT; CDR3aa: CVIEAKINRGCRSRGSPLHF
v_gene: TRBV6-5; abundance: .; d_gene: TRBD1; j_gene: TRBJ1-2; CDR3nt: TGTGCCAGCTTTCCTGGGCAGGGGGACTATGGCTACACCTTC; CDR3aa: CASFPGQGDYGYTF
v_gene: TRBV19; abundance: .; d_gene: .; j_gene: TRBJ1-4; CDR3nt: TGTGCCAGTAGTTCTCGGGATGAAAAACTGTTTTTT; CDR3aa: CASSSRDEKLFF
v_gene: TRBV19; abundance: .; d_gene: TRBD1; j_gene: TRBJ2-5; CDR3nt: TGTGCCAGTAAACTAGGGGGCGGACGCCAAGAGACCCAGTACTTC; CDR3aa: CASKLGGGRQETQYF
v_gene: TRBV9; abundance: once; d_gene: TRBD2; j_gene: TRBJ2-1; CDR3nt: TGTGCCAGCAGCGTACGCGTAGCGGGAGCGAGCTACAATGAGCAGTTCTTC; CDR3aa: CASSVRVAGASYNEQFF
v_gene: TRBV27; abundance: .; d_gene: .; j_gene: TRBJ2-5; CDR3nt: TGTGCCAGCAGTCCTCCCCGGGTGGAGACCCAGTACTTC; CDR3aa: CASSPPRVETQYF
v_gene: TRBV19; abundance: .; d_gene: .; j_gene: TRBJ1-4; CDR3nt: TGTGCCAGTAGACAAGCGGGCTATGAAAAACTGTTTTTT; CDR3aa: CASRQAGYEKLFF
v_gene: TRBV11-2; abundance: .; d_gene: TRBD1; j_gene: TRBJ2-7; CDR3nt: TGTGCCAGCAGCCTCATCCGGGACAGCTCCTACGAGCAGTACTTC; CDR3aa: CASSLIRDSSYEQYF
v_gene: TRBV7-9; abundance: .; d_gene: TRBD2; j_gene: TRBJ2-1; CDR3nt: TGTGCCAGCAGCAAAACCTTAGCGGGAGGGAGCTCCTACAATGAGCAGTTCTTC; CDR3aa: CASSKTLAGGSSYNEQFF
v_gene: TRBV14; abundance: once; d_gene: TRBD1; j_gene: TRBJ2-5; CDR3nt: TGTGCCAGCAGCCAATGGCTTGGGACAGGCGAAGAGACCCAGTACTTC; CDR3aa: CASSQWLGTGEETQYF
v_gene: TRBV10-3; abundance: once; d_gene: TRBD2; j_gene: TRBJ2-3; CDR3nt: TGTGCCATCAGTGAGGGCGGGGGGGCGACAGATACGCAGTATTTT; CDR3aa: CAISEGGGATDTQYF
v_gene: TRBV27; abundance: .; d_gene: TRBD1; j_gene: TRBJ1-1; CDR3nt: TGTGCCAGCAGTTTGACAGGGGTCACTGAAGCTTTCTTT; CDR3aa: CASSLTGVTEAFF
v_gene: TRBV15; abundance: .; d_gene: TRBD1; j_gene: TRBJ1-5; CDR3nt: TGTGCCACCAGCAGAAAAGGACAGGGGCATAGCAATCAGCCCCAGCATTTT; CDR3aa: CATSRKGQGHSNQPQHF
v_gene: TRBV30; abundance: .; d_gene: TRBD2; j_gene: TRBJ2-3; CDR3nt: TGTGCCCTCGGACTAGCGGGAACCACAGATACGCAGTATTTT; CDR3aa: CALGLAGTTDTQYF
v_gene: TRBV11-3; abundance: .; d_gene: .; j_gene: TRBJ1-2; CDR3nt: TGTGCCAGCAGCCCGGACTTGGGATACACCTTC; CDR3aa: CASSPDLGYTF
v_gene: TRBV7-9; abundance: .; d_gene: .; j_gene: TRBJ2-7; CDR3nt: TGTGCCAGCAGCTTACAGGGGATCGAGCAGTACTTC; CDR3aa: CASSLQGIEQYF
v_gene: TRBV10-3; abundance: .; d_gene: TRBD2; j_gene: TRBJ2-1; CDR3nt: TGTGCCATCAGCAAAATAACTAGCGGGGGATCCTACAATGAGCAGTTCTTC; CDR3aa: CAISKITSGGSYNEQFF
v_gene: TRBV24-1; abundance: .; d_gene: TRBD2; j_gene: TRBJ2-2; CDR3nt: TGTGCCACCAGTGCTAGCGGGAGCAGTGGGGAGCTGTTTTTT; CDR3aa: CATSASGSSGELFF
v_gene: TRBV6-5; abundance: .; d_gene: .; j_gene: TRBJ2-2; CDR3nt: TGTGCCAGCAGGCGTCCCGACACCTACACCGGGGAGCTGTTTTTT; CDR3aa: CASRRPDTYTGELFF
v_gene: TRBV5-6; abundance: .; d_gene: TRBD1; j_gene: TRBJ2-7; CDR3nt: TGTGCCAGCAGCAAAGCGAGGACAGGGCAAGAGCAGTACTTC; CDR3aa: CASSKARTGQEQYF
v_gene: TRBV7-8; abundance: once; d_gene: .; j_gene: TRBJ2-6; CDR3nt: TGTGCCAGCAGCTTAGTACAGGTCGCCTCTGGGGCCAACGTCCTGACTTTC; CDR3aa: CASSLVQVASGANVLTF
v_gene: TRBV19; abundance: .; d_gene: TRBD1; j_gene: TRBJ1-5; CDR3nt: TGTGCCAGTAGTATGACCCGGGACAGGGGCAATCAGCCCCAGCATTTT; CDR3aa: CASSMTRDRGNQPQHF
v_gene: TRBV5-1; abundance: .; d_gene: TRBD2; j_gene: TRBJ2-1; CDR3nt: TGCGCCAGCAGTGTTGGGGGGGACAATGAGCAGTTCTTC; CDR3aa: CASSVGGDNEQFF
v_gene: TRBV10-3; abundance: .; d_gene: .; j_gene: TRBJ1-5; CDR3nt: TGTGCCATCAGTGAATTACGGGGGGCTGGGGGAAGCAATCAGCCCCAGCATTTT; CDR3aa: CAISELRGAGGSNQPQHF
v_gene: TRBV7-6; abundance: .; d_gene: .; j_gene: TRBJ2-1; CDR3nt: TGTGCCAGCAGCTTTTACTTAGCGACTAAACACAATGAGCAGTTCTTC; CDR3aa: CASSFYLATKHNEQFF
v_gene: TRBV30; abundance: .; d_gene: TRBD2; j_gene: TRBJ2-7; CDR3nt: TGTGCCTGGAGTGTATGGGCGGGAGGGCAATACGAGCAGTACTTC; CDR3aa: CAWSVWAGGQYEQYF
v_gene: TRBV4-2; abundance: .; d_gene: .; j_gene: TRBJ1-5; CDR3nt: TGTGCCAGCAGCCAAGATCGCACAGGGTCTCAGCCCCAGCATTTT; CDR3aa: CASSQDRTGSQPQHF